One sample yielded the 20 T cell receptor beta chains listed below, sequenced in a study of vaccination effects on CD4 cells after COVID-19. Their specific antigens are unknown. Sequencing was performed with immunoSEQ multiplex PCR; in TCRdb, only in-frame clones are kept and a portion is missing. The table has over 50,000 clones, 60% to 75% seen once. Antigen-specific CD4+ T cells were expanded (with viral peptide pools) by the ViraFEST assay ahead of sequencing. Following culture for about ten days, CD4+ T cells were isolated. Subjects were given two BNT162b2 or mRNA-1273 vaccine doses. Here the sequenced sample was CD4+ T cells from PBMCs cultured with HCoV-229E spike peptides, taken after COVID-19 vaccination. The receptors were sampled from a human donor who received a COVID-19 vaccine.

The CDR3 here is CASTPSLGALGSYEQYV. CDR3 sequence (DNA): TGTGCCAGCACCCCCTCGCTGGGGGCTCTTGGTTCCTACGAGCAGTACGTC. The chain couples TRBV28 to TRBJ2-7; tentative D call: TRBD1 (6 bases). In germline, CDR1 is MDHEN, CDR2 SYDVKM. This CDR3 is built from 17 residues. The germline V and J ends were trimmed by 7 bases and 1 base, with 23 bases remaining between them.

CDR3 in amino acids: CATSEGSSGANVLTF. CDR3 in DNA: TGTGCCACCAGTGAAGGGTCATCTGGGGCCAACGTCCTGACTTTC. The chain has TRBV24-1 and TRBJ2-6; D remains unclear. The germline V gene encodes CDR1 KGHDR and CDR2 SFDVKD. The V gene lost 4 bases and the J gene lost 1 base, with 7 bases spanning the gap. This CDR3 region has 15 residues.

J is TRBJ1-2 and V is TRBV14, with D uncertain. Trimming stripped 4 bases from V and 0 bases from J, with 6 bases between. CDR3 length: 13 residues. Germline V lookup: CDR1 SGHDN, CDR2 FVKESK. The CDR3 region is CASSPGTNYGYTF. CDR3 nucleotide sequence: TGTGCCAGCAGCCCTGGGACTAACTATGGCTACACCTTC.

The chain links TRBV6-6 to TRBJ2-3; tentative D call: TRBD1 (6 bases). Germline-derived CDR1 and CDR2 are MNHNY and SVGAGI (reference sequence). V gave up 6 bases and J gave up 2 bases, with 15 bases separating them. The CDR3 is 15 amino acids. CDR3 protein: CASSPRQANTDTQYF. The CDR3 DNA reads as TGTGCCAGCAGCCCTAGACAGGCCAACACAGATACGCAGTATTTT.

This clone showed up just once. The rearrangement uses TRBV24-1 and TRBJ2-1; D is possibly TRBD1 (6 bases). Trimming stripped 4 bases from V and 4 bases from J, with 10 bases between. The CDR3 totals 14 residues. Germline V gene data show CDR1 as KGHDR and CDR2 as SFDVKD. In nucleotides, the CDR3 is TGTGCCACCAGTGACATGGACAGTTACAATGAGCAGTTCTTC. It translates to CATSDMDSYNEQFF.

For the CDR3, the DNA is TGTGCCAGCAGCTCCCGACGGAACACCTACGAGCAGTACGTC. It is translated as CASSSRRNTYEQYV. The chain joins TRBV21-1 to TRBJ2-7. TRBV21-1 is a known pseudogene. The CDR3 runs 14 residues.

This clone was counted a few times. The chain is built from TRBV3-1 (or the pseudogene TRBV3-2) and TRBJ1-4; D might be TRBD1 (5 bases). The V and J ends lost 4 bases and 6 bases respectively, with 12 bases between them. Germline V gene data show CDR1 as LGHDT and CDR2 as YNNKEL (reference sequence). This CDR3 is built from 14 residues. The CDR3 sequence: CASSPGTRDEKLFF. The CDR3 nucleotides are TGTGCCAGCAGCCCGGGGACGCGCGATGAAAAACTGTTTTTT.

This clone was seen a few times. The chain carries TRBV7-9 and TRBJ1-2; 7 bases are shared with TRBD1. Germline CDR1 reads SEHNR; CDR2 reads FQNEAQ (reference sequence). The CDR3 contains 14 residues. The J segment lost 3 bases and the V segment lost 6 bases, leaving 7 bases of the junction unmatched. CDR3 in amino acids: CASRPTGYDYGYTF. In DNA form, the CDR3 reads TGTGCCAGCAGACCGACAGGGTACGACTATGGCTACACCTTC.

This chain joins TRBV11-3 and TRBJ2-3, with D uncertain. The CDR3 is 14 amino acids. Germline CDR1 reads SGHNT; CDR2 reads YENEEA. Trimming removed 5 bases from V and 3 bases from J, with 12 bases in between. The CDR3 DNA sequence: TGTGCCAGCAGCCGTGAGTGGGGTACAGATACGCAGTATTTT. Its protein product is CASSREWGTDTQYF.

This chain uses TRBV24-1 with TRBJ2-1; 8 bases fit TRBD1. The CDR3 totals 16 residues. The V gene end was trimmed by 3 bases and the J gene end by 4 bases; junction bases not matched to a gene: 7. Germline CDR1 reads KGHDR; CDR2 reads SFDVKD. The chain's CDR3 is CATSDRRGQAYNEQFF. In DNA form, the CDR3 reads TGTGCCACCAGTGATCGCAGGGGACAGGCGTACAATGAGCAGTTCTTC.

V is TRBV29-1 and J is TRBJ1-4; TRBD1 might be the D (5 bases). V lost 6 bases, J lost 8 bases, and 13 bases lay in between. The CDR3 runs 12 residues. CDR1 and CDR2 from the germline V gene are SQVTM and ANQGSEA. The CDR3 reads CSVLRVGEKLFF. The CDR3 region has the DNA TGCAGCGTGCTCAGGGTAGGGGAAAAACTGTTTTTT.

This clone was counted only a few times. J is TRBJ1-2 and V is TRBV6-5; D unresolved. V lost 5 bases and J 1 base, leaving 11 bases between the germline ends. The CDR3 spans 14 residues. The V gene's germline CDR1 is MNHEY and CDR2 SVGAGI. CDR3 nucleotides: TGTGCCAGCAGTAGGGCAGGAAATAACTATGGCTACACCTTC. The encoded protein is CASSRAGNNYGYTF.

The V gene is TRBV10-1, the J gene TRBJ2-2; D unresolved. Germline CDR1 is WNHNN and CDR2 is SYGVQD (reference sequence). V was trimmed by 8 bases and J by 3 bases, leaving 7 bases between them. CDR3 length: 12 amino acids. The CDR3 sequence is CASQEYTGELFF. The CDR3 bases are TGCGCCAGCCAAGAGTACACCGGGGAGCTGTTTTTT.

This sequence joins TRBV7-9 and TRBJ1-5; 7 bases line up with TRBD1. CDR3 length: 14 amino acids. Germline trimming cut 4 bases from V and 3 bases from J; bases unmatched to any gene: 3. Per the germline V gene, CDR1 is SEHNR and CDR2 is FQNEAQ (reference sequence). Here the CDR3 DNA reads TGTGCCAGCAGCTCGGGACAGCTCAATCAGCCCCAGCATTTT. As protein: CASSSGQLNQPQHF.

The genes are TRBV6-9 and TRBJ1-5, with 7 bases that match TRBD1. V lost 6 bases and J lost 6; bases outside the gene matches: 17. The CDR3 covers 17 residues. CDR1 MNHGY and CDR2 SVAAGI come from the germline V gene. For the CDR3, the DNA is TGTGCCAGCAGCCTCGACAGGGCGGATTCGATTTGTCAGCCCCAGCATTTT. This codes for CASSLDRADSICQPQHF.

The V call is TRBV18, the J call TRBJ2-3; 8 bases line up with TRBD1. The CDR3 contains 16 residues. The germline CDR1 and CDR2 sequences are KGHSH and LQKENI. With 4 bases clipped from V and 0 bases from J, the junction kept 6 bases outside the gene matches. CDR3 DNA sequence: TGTGCCAGCTCACGAACGACAGGGGCCAGCACAGATACGCAGTATTTT. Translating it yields CASSRTTGASTDTQYF.

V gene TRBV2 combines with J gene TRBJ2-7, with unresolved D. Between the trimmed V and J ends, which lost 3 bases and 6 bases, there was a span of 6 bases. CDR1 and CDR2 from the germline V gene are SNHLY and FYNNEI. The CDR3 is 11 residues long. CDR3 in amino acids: CASSEVGEQYV. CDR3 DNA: TGTGCCAGCAGTGAGGTAGGCGAGCAGTACGTC.

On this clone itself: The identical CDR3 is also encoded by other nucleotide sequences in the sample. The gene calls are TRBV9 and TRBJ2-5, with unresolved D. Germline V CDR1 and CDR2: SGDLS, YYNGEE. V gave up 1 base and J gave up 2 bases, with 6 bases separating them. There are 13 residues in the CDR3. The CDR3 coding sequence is TGTGCCAGCAGCGTATGGGGACAAGAGACCCAGTACTTC. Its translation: CASSVWGQETQYF.

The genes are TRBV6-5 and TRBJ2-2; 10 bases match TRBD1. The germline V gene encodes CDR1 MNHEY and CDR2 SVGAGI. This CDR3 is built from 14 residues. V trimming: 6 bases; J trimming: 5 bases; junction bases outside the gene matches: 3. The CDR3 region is CASRRTGGTGELFF. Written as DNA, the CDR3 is TGTGCCAGCAGGCGGACAGGGGGAACCGGGGAGCTGTTTTTT.

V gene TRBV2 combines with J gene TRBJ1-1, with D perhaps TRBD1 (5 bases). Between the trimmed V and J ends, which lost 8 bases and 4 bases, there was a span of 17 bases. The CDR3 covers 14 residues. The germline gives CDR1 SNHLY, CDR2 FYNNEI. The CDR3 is CASCYWGSSTEAFF. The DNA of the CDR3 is TGTGCCAGCTGCTATTGGGGGTCGTCCACTGAAGCTTTCTTT.